This T cell receptor (beta chain) was identified in a study of CD8+CD57+ T cells in acquired aplastic anemia. Across the whole study: Sorted CD4+ and CD8+ cells gave a mean 3.2 ug DNA, range 0.2 to 27.4 ug. Study conclusions and caveats: CD8+ Simpson's diversity did not differ significantly between patients and controls.

It was genomic DNA that served as the template for profiling TCR beta VDJ and CDR3. TCRdb called the reads again in MiXCR, with one record for every CDR3 protein. Among a few hundred thousand distinct CDR3 sequences, around a third were seen once, and the ten largest hold nearly 0.85%. As for this clonotype: The antigen remains unidentified.

The authors sequenced patients whose flow cytometry had shown CD8+CD57+ cell expansion. Among the patients, none had received any therapy at the time of blood sampling. CDR1 SQVTM and CDR2 ANQGSEA come from the germline V gene. The CDR3 is 15 residues long. The V segment lost 6 bases and the J segment 4 bases; nucleotides outside the gene matches: 6. V gene TRBV29-1 combines with J gene TRBJ2-7; 16 bases fit TRBD2. This clonotype was obtained from a human donor with aplastic anemia. The specimen was sorted CD4+, CD8+, or CD8+CD57+ T cells (not recorded which) from PBMCs. The chain's CDR3 is CSVQAGLAGGYEQYF. The CDR3 DNA is TGCAGCGTCCAAGCGGGACTAGCGGGAGGGTACGAGCAGTACTTC.